This T cell receptor beta chain was obtained from a study of T cells in localized non-small cell lung cancer (dated by TCRdb to about 2020). Regarding the research as a whole: The study analyzed T cell repertoires of hundreds of early-stage NSCLC patients, comparing tumors and uninvolved tumor-adjacent lungs. The cohort consisted of approximately 240 treatment-naive NSCLC patients whose localized lung tumors had been resected. A mean age of about 66 years was recorded for the NSCLC patients, of whom 129 were male and 90 to 110 were female.

To note about this clone: The antigen it binds to is not known. No clone much larger than this one lies a single base away; base qualities are absent.

On the study overall, not on this receptor specifically: Because multi-region sequencing of the tumors was not done, intratumor heterogeneity could not be ruled out. A median of approximately 50 of the top 100 tumor clones turned up in the paired uninvolved adjacent lung, and some 27 of those clones also ranked among the top 100 of that same adjacent lung. Longer overall survival was associated with higher blood T cell density, whereas shorter survival was associated with higher adjacent-lung clonality. Because the study design was exploratory, TCR variables were selected using unadjusted p-values without false-discovery rate correction. Uninvolved tumor-adjacent lung showed the highest T cell clonality, higher than tumor, which suggests more focused antigenic responses in the uninvolved tumor-adjacent lung.

From cysteine to phenylalanine, the CDR3 is 16 amino acids long. The retained sequence is limited to the CDR3, 48 bases, with the frame set at the first base. CDR1 and CDR2, per the germline V gene (reference sequence), are SGHNT and YYREEE. V and J are truncated by 0 bases and 6 bases respectively, leaving an intervening sequence of 16 bases. The immunoSEQ Assay was used to sequence TCR beta CDR3 regions from DNA. The study's own analysis went as follows. T cell density was computed as TCR beta template counts normalized to usable DNA estimated by amplifying housekeeping genes. Richness was estimated with the preseqR package, extrapolating to 400,000 templates for PBMC samples and 120,000 templates for tissue samples. Clonality was defined as one minus Pielou's evenness. Tissue-enriched TCRs were identified through differential abundance testing performed on productive amino-acid clonotypes, with a minimum total count of 5 and an alpha of 0.1. The Jaccard Index and the Morisita Overlap Index were used to measure repertoire overlap between compartments. GLIPH grouped TCR beta CDR3s together with public tetramer-defined viral CDR3s, and a viral motif had to include at least three viral sequences and show V-gene enrichment. Here the immuneACCESS table is served through TCRdb, limited to in-frame sequences with V and J called. Missing clones are a known gap in these copies; in checked studies unresolved V genes cover under half, and the rest lacks a known reason. That table gives V, J and clone size, and the DNA gave D and trimming. In all, the sample holds about 9,200 clones, and roughly 86% of those were seen once. The leading ten clones occupy 2% to 2.5% of the sample.

At diagnosis, peripheral blood, uninvolved tumor-adjacent lung and tumor were collected and were preserved as a mix of fresh-frozen and FFPE material. For TCR repertoire profiling, the blood samples were analyzed as peripheral blood mononuclear cells. The source was peripheral blood, collected before any cancer treatment. The chain uses TRBV5-4 and TRBJ2-1; a weak D assignment points to TRBD1 (6 bases agree). The TCR comes from a female donor of 60 years or more with stage II squamous cell lung carcinoma. The CDR3 protein sequence reads: CASSLERAPRGNEQFF. The sequenced DNA: TGTGCCAGCAGCTTGGAACGAGCGCCCAGGGGCAATGAGCAGTTCTTC.